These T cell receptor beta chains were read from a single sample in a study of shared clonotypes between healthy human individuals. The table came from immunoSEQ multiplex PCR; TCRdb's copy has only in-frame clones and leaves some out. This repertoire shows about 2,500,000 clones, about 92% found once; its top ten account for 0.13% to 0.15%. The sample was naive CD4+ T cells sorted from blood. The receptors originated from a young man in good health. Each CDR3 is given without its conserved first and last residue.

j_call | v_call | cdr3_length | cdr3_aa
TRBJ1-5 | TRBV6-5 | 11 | ASSYESNQPQH
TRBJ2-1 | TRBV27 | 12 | ASSIVGQGGEQF
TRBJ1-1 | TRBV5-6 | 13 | ASSLGPQGNTEAF
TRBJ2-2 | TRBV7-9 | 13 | ASSFTGGSTGELF
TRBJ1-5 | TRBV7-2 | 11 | ASSLRGNQPQH
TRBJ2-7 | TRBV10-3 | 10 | AISESGYEQY
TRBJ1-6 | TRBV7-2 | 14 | ASSPRGRPGEGTLH
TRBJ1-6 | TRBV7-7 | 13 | ASSLFQGVNSPLH
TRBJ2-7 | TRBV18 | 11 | ASGQGQGYEQY
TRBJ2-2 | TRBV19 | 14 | ASSMGPSRKTGELF